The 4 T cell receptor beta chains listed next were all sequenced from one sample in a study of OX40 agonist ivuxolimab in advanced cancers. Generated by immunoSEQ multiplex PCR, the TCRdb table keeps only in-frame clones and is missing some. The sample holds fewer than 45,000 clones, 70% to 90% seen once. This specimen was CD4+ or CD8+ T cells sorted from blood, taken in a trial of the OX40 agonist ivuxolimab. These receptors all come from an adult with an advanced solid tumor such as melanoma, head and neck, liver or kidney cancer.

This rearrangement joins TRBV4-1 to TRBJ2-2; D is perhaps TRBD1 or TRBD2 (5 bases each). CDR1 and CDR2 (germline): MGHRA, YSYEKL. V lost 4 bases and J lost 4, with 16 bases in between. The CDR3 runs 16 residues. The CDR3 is CASSLLGQDSTGELFF. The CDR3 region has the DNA TGCGCCAGCAGCCTACTAGGGCAAGACAGCACCGGGGAGCTGTTTTTT.

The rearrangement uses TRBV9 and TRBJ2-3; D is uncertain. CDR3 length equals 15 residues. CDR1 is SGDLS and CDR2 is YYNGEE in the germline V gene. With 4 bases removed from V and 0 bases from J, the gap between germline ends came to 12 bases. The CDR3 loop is CASSPWQTSTDTQYF. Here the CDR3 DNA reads TGTGCCAGCAGCCCATGGCAGACCAGCACAGATACGCAGTATTTT.

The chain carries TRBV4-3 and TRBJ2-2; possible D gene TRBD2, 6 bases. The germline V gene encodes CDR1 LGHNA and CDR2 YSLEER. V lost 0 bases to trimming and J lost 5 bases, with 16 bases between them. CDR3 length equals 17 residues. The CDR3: CASSQERDSRWTGELFF. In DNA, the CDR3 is TGCGCCAGCAGCCAAGAAAGGGACTCTCGTTGGACCGGGGAGCTGTTTTTT.

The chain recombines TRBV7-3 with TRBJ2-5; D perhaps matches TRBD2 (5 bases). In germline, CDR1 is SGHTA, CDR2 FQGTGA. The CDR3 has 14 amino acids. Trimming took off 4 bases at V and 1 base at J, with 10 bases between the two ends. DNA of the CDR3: TGTGCCAGCAGCTCCACGGGGTTCCAAGAGACCCAGTACTTC. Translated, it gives CASSSTGFQETQYF.